This T cell receptor (beta chain) is from a study of cytomegalovirus exposure and HLA in healthy donors. Healthy people donating bone marrow made up the donors. Regarding this clone: Its antigen remains unidentified.

Points from the study as a whole: Looking again later, the authors saw that most CMV-associated TCR beta chains seemed HLA-restricted.

13 Jbeta primers and 60 Vbeta primers were used for the PCR. Authors' processing steps: Tens of millions of unique TCR beta chains, roughly 11 million of them shared, were counted by a later analysis. Here immunoSEQ multiplex PCR was the method, and the copy in TCRdb shows in-frame clones only, minus some. V and J calls and clone size come straight from that table; D and trimming were deduced from the DNA. The data contain a few hundred thousand clones, 82% of them singletons. V trimming: 8 bases; J trimming: 6 bases; junction bases outside the gene matches: 6. CDR1 and CDR2 from the germline V gene are MNHNS and SASEGT. The CDR3 is 14 amino acids.

This chain links TRBV6-1 with TRBJ2-1; 11 bases map to TRBD2. This receptor was identified in a woman between 35 and 50 years old in good health and CMV-seronegative. Sequenced: PBMCs. CDR3 residues: CASSLAGGTNEQFF. For the CDR3, the DNA is TGTGCCAGCTCGCTAGCGGGGGGTACCAATGAGCAGTTCTTC.